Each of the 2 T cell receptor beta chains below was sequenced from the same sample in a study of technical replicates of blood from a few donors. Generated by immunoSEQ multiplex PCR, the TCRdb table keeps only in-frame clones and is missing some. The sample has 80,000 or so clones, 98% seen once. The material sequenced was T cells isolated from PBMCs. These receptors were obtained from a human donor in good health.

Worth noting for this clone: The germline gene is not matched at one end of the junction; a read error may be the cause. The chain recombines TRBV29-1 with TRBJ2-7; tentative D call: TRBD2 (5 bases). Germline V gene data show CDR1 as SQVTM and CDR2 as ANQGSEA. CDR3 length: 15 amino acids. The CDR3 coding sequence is TGCAGCGTTGAAGGGGGAGCGGTGAGCTCCTACGATCAGTACTTC. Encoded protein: CSVEGGAVSSYDQYF.

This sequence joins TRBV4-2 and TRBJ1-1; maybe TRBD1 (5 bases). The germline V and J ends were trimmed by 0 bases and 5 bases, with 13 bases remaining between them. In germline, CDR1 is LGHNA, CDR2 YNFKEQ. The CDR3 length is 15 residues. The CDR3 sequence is CASSQEGRGGTEAFF. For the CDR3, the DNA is TGTGCCAGCAGCCAAGAAGGGCGGGGGGGGACTGAAGCTTTCTTT.